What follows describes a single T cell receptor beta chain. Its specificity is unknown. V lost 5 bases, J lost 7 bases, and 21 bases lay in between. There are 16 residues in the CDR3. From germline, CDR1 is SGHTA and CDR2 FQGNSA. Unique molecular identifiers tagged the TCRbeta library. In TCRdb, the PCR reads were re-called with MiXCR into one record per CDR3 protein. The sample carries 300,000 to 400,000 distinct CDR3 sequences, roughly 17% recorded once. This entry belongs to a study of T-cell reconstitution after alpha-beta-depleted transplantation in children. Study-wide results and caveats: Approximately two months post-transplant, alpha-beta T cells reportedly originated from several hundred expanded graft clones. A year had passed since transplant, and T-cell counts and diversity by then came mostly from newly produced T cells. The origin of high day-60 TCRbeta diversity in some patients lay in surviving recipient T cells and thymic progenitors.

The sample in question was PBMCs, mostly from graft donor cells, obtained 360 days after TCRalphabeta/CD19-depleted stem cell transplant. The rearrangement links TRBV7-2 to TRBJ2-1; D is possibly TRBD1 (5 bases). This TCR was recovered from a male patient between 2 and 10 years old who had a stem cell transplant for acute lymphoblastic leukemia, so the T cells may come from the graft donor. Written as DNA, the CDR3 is TGTGCCAGCAGCGTTCGGGCAGGGAAATGGTTAAATGAGCAGTTCTTC. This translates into CASSVRAGKWLNEQFF.